Given below is one T cell receptor (beta chain) in context. The PCR ran on 60 Vbeta and 13 Jbeta primers. Method: immunoSEQ multiplex PCR; TCRdb's copy keeps in-frame clones and lacks some. The table has around 150,000 clones, around 80% seen once. This sample is drawn from a study of cytomegalovirus exposure and HLA in healthy donors. The sample taken for sequencing was PBMCs. The TCR was taken from a girl under 18 in good health and CMV-seropositive.

CDR3 region: CSVAPSSGNTIYF. CDR3 in DNA: TGCAGCGTTGCCCCCAGCTCTGGAAACACCATATATTTT. J is TRBJ1-3 and V is TRBV29-1; D remains unclear. The CDR3 runs 13 residues. Germline V gene sequence: CDR1 SQVTM, CDR2 ANQGSEA. V was trimmed by 4 bases and J by 0 bases, leaving 7 bases between them. Using reference TRBV29-1 and TRBJ1-3 for the parts outside the CDR3, the full variable domain is SAVISQKPSRDICQRGTSLTIQCQVDSQVTMMFWYRQQPGQSLTLIATANQGSEATYESGFVIDKFPISRPNLTFSTLTVSNMSPEDSSIYLCSVAPSSGNTIYFGEGSWLTVV.